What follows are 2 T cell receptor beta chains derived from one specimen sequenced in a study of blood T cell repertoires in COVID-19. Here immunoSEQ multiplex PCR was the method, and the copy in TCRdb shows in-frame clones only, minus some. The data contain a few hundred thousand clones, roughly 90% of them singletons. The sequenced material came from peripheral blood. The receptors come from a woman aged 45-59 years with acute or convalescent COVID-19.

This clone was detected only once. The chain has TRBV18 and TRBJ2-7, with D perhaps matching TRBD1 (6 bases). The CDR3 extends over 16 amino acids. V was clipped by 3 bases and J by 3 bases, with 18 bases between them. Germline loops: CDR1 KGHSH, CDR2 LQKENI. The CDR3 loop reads CASSPSRDQGIYEQYF. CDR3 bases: TGTGCCAGCTCACCTTCCCGGGACCAGGGGATCTACGAGCAGTACTTC.

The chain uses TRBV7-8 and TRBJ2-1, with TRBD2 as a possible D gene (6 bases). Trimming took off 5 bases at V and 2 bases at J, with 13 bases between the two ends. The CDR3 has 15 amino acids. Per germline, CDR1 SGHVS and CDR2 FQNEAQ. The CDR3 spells CASSEGLATYNEQFF. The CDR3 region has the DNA TGTGCCAGCAGCGAGGGACTGGCGACCTACAATGAGCAGTTCTTC.